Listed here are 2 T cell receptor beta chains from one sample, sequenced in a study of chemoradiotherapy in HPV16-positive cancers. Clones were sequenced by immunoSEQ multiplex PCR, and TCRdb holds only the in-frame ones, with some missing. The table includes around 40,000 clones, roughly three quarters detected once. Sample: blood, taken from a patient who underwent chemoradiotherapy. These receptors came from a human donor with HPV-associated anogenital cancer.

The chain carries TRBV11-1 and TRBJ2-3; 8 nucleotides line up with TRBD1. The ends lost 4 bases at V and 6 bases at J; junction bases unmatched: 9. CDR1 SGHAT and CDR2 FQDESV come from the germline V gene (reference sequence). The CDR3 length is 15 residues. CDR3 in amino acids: CASSSPQGARDTQYF. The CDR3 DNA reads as TGTGCCAGCAGCTCTCCCCAGGGGGCGCGGGATACGCAGTATTTT.

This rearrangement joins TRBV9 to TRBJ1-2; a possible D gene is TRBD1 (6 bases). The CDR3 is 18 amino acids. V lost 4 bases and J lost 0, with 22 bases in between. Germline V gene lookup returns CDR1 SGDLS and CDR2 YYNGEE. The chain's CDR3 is CASSLGLRGGGTNYGYTF. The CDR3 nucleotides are TGTGCCAGCAGCCTCGGGTTACGAGGAGGGGGAACTAACTATGGCTACACCTTC.